The 20 T cell receptor beta chains reported below all come from one sample, sequenced in a study of blood T cell repertoires in COVID-19. Some clones are missing from TCRdb's copy, which holds only in-frame ones; the method was immunoSEQ multiplex PCR. The sample comprises fewer than 65,000 clones, approximately 85% of which are singletons, and approximately 6.5% rests with the top ten. Sequencing input: peripheral blood. The receptors shown here come from a man in his fifties or sixties with acute or convalescent COVID-19.

The chain combines TRBV28 with TRBJ1-2, with D possibly TRBD1 on 5 matching bases. CDR1 MDHEN and CDR2 SYDVKM come from the germline V gene. Trimming left V 10 bases short and J 4 bases short, with 13 bases between. CDR3 length equals 12 residues. The CDR3 is CATGRGVYGYTF. In DNA form, the CDR3 reads TGTGCCACCGGCCGGGGGGTCTATGGCTACACCTTC.

The chain recombines TRBV3-1 (or the pseudogene TRBV3-2) with TRBJ1-1, with a tentative D call TRBD1 (6 bases). Germline V gene sequence: CDR1 LGHDT, CDR2 YNNKEL (reference sequence). The length of the CDR3 is 13 residues. V was trimmed by 0 bases and J by 5 bases, leaving 7 bases between them. The CDR3 sequence is CASSQEDSTEAFF. CDR3 DNA sequence: TGTGCCAGCAGCCAAGAGGACAGTACTGAAGCTTTCTTT.

J is TRBJ1-4 and V is TRBV6-1; the D is unclear. Trimming pared 2 bases from V and 8 bases from J, leaving 15 bases between. Germline CDR1 MNHNS, CDR2 SASEGT. CDR3 length: 15 amino acids. CDR3 region: CASSEPGGVWEKLFF. The DNA of the CDR3 is TGTGCCAGCAGTGAACCTGGCGGGGTATGGGAAAAACTGTTTTTT.

By sample fraction, this clone is medium-sized. The V call is TRBV30, the J call TRBJ2-5, with D hard to call. V lost 2 bases and J 5 bases, leaving 9 bases between the germline ends. Germline-derived CDR1 and CDR2 are GTSNPN and SVGIG (reference sequence). The CDR3 sequence is 12 residues long. CDR3 nucleotide sequence: TGTGCCTGGAGTCGAGCGACGGAGACCCAGTACTTC. Protein: CAWSRATETQYF.

This clone has only a few counts. This chain links TRBV20-1 with TRBJ2-7; 9 nucleotides agree with TRBD1. This CDR3 has 15 amino acids. Per the germline V gene, CDR1 is DFQATT and CDR2 is SNEGSKA (reference sequence). The trim removed 3 bases at V and 0 bases at J, leaving 6 bases unmatched. The CDR3 region is CSASGGQGSSYEQYF. The DNA for the CDR3 is TGCAGTGCTAGTGGGGGACAGGGAAGCTCCTACGAGCAGTACTTC.

This sequence joins TRBV27 and TRBJ2-1, with D perhaps matching TRBD1 (6 bases). V lost 6 bases to trimming and J lost 2 bases, with 17 bases between them. The CDR3 loop spans 16 amino acids. Germline CDR1 MNHEY, CDR2 SMNVEV (reference sequence). CDR3 loop: CASRVRTASTYNEQFF. The DNA of the CDR3 is TGTGCCAGCAGGGTACGGACAGCCAGTACCTACAATGAGCAGTTCTTC.

This clone has just a few counts. The chain is built from TRBV7-8 and TRBJ1-1; TRBD1 agrees at 7 bases. With V trimmed by 5 bases and J by 4 bases, 10 bases remained unmatched. This CDR3 is 15 amino acids long. Looked up from germline, CDR1 is SGHVS and CDR2 is FQNEAQ. CDR3 protein: CASSPRQGGRTEAFF. CDR3 nucleotide sequence: TGTGCCAGCAGCCCCCGACAGGGAGGCCGCACTGAAGCTTTCTTT.

The rearrangement links TRBV5-4 to TRBJ2-3; TRBD2 agrees at 13 bases. This CDR3 contains 16 residues. Germline CDR1 reads SGHNT; CDR2 reads YYREEE (reference sequence). V shed 4 bases and J 2 bases; nucleotides not matched to a gene: 4. The CDR3 region has the DNA TGTGCCAGCAGCGCCGGGACTAGCGGGGCCACAGATACGCAGTATTTT. This sequence encodes CASSAGTSGATDTQYF.

The chain has TRBV3-1 (or the pseudogene TRBV3-2) and TRBJ2-7; TRBD2 matches 7 bases. Trimming cost V 1 base and J 3 bases; bases outside gene matches: 3. Per the germline V gene, CDR1 is LGHDT and CDR2 is YNNKEL (reference sequence). CDR3 length equals 14 residues. CDR3 DNA: TGTGCCAGCAGCCAAGTCCCTAGCGGCTACGAGCAGTACTTC. It yields the protein CASSQVPSGYEQYF.

The rearrangement links TRBV3-1 (or the pseudogene TRBV3-2) to TRBJ1-2, with a tentative D call TRBD1 (6 bases). V was shortened by 4 bases and J by 0 bases, with 12 bases between the two germline ends. The CDR3 is 15 amino acids. Looked up from germline, CDR1 is LGHDT and CDR2 is YNNKEL (reference sequence). CDR3 loop: CASSRATGPNYGYTF. The DNA of the CDR3 is TGTGCCAGCAGCCGTGCGACAGGCCCTAACTATGGCTACACCTTC.

The V call is TRBV19, the J call TRBJ1-2, with D possibly matching TRBD1 (5 bases). Between the trimmed V and J ends, which lost 7 bases and 4 bases, there was a span of 13 bases. The germline gives CDR1 LNHDA, CDR2 SQIVND (reference sequence). The CDR3 length is 13 residues. The CDR3 region has the DNA TGTGCCAGTACCCCCGCGGGGGGCTATGGCTACACCTTC. Residues: CASTPAGGYGYTF.

The CDR3 DNA reads TGTGCCAGCAGCTACGGGTCTTTAGACACCATATATTTT. Translating gives CASSYGSLDTIYF. This chain joins TRBV7-2 and TRBJ1-3; D is unclear. CDR3 length: 13 residues. Per the germline V gene, CDR1 is SGHTA and CDR2 is FQGNSA. Trimming took off 4 bases at V and 8 bases at J, with 12 bases between the two ends.

The chain combines TRBV11-2 with TRBJ1-5; possibly TRBD1 for D (5 bases). V was shortened by 5 bases and J by 5 bases, with 13 bases between the two germline ends. Germline-derived CDR1 and CDR2 are SGHAT and FQNNGV. The CDR3 runs to 14 residues. CDR3 residues: CASSQGLRDQPQHF. The CDR3 coding sequence is TGTGCCAGCAGCCAGGGTCTCAGGGATCAGCCCCAGCATTTT. Full variable domain (outside the CDR3, taken from reference TRBV11-2 and TRBJ1-5): EAGVAQSPRYKIIEKRQSVAFWCNPISGHATLYWYQQILGQGPKLLIQFQNNGVVDDSQLPKDRFSAERLKGVDSTLKIQPAKLEDSAVYLCASSQGLRDQPQHFGDGTRLSIL.

This chain uses TRBV5-1 with TRBJ1-3; D not resolved. Germline CDR1 SGHRS, CDR2 YFSETQ. The CDR3 extends over 16 amino acids. V lost 0 bases, J lost 0 bases, and 10 bases lay in between. CDR3 DNA sequence: TGCGCCAGCAGCTTGGAGGCTTACAGCTCTGGAAACACCATATATTTT. Translating it yields CASSLEAYSSGNTIYF.

V and J are TRBV10-1 and TRBJ1-1; 9 nucleotides match TRBD1. The CDR3 sequence is 14 residues long. The V gene end was trimmed by 4 bases and the J gene end by 6 bases; junction bases not matched to a gene: 6. The germline V gene encodes CDR1 WNHNN and CDR2 SYGVQD (reference sequence). The CDR3 loop is CASSATGGLAEAFF. The DNA of the CDR3 is TGCGCCAGCAGTGCGACAGGGGGTTTGGCTGAAGCTTTCTTT.

The chain employs TRBV10-2 and TRBJ2-2, with 8 bases that match TRBD1. Germline V gene lookup returns CDR1 WSHSY and CDR2 SAAADI. Trimming at V came to 5 bases and at J to 7 bases, leaving 6 bases not matched to a gene. The CDR3 runs to 14 residues. CDR3 nucleotide sequence: TGCGCCAGCAGTTCCAGGGGGCTGGGCGGGGAGCTGTTTTTT. This encodes CASSSRGLGGELFF.

This clone has a handful of counts. The V call is TRBV20-1, the J call TRBJ1-5, with TRBD1 matching 9 bases. This CDR3 is built from 14 residues. J lost 7 bases, V lost 3 bases, and 7 bases had no gene match. Germline CDR1 and CDR2: DFQATT and SNEGSKA (reference sequence). The CDR3 nucleotides are TGCAGTGCTAGTAAACAGGGGGCTAGACAGCCCCAGCATTTT. This codes for CSASKQGARQPQHF.

The rearrangement uses TRBV5-1 and TRBJ1-1; weak D call: TRBD1 (6 bases). V lost 3 bases to trimming and J lost 4 bases, with 13 bases between them. From germline, CDR1 is SGHRS and CDR2 YFSETQ. The CDR3 covers 14 residues. CDR3 DNA sequence: TGCGCCAGCAGCTCCCAGGGGCTGAGCACTGAAGCTTTCTTT. Translated: CASSSQGLSTEAFF.

The V call is TRBV5-1, the J call TRBJ2-3; 7 bases fit TRBD2. Germline V lookup: CDR1 SGHRS, CDR2 YFSETQ. CDR3 length: 14 amino acids. J was trimmed by 4 bases and V by 0 bases; bases with no gene match: 2. CDR3 DNA sequence: TGCGCCAGCAGCTTGGACGGGGGGTCAGATACGCAGTATTTT. It encodes CASSLDGGSDTQYF.

The chain is built from TRBV16 and TRBJ1-3, with D unresolved. This CDR3 comprises 16 residues. V was trimmed by 0 bases and J by 1 base, leaving 10 bases between them. In germline, CDR1 is KGHSY, CDR2 FQNENV. CDR3 protein: CASSQSRVSSGNTIYF. DNA of the CDR3: TGTGCCAGCAGCCAATCCCGTGTCAGTTCTGGAAACACCATATATTTT.